What follows is one T cell receptor (beta chain) and its context. The germline V and J ends were trimmed by 0 bases and 3 bases, with 11 bases remaining between them. The CDR3 is made up of 15 amino acids. Looked up from germline, CDR1 is MNHEY and CDR2 is SVGEGT. Authors' analysis steps: The assay estimated nucleated cells by amplifying reference gene primers. Assay: immunoSEQ multiplex PCR; the TCRdb copy retains only in-frame clones and omits some. The V and J calls and clone size come from that table; D and trimming were worked out from the DNA. The sample has 40,000 or so clones; approximately 85% are singletons. This entry belongs to a study of blood T cell repertoires in COVID-19. For the study at large: COVID-19 samples, acute and convalescent, were from the United States, Italy and Spain. In each case, the material was cDNA or gDNA derived from T cells, B-cell-depleted T cells, or PBMCs.

V gene TRBV6-2 or TRBV6-3 combines with J gene TRBJ2-5; D is perhaps TRBD2 (6 bases). Sequenced sample: peripheral blood. This TCR was recovered from a human donor in a cohort sampled during active COVID-19. The CDR3 protein is CASSYSRGTKETQYF. CDR3 in DNA: TGTGCCAGCAGTTACTCTCGCGGGACCAAAGAGACCCAGTACTTC.